This entry lists 21 T cell receptor beta chains sequenced from one sample in a study of cytomegalovirus exposure and HLA in healthy donors. PCR primers comprised 60 Vbeta and 13 Jbeta primers. Only in-frame clones appear in the TCRdb table, and some are missing; sequencing was by immunoSEQ multiplex PCR. The sample comprises about 190,000 clones, 87% of which are singletons, and about 1.2% rests with the top ten. Sequencing input: PBMCs. All receptors come from a man aged 25 to 40 in good health and CMV-seronegative.

The rearrangement links TRBV2 to TRBJ2-5, with a weak D call TRBD2 (5 bases). The CDR3 has 15 amino acids. Germline V gene lookup returns CDR1 SNHLY and CDR2 FYNNEI. V was cut by 7 bases and J by 1 base, with 16 bases left in between. CDR3 nucleotides: TGTGCCAGCAAGGAGAACGGGGTGATCCAAGAGACCCAGTACTTC. Its translation is CASKENGVIQETQYF.

V usage is TRBV28 and J usage is TRBJ1-5; a possible D gene is TRBD1 (6 bases). The germline V and J ends were trimmed by 3 bases and 1 base, with 10 bases remaining between them. CDR1 is MDHEN, CDR2 SYDVKM, per germline. There are 15 residues in the CDR3. CDR3 nucleotides: TGTGCCAGCAGTTTGGGGGCTCTGAGCAATCAGCCCCAGCATTTT. Amino acids: CASSLGALSNQPQHF.

This chain joins TRBV7-2 and TRBJ2-5, with 9 positions matching TRBD2. This CDR3 has 15 amino acids. V dropped 1 base and J dropped 6; count of bases not matched to a gene: 6. CDR1 is SGHTA, CDR2 FQGNSA, per germline. The CDR3 sequence is CASSLDGGGAKTQYF. The CDR3, as DNA: TGTGCCAGCAGCTTAGATGGCGGGGGGGCAAAGACCCAGTACTTC.

Only one count was recorded for this clone. The V call is TRBV19, the J call TRBJ2-5; 7 nucleotides match TRBD2. Germline V lookup: CDR1 LNHDA, CDR2 SQIVND (reference sequence). CDR3 size: 14 residues. V shed 5 bases and J 0 bases; nucleotides not matched to a gene: 3. The CDR3 DNA reads as TGTGCCAGTAGTGGGGGGGGGAACCAAGAGACCCAGTACTTC. It yields the protein CASSGGGNQETQYF.

The gene calls are TRBV28 and TRBJ1-5; 8 bases agree with TRBD1. This CDR3 is 18 amino acids long. Germline CDR1 is MDHEN and CDR2 is SYDVKM. The ends lost 6 bases at V and 5 bases at J; junction bases unmatched: 18. CDR3 bases: TGTGCCAGCAGCCCGGTCCAGGGTTTTCAGGGGGCTGATCAGCCCCAGCATTTT. It yields the protein CASSPVQGFQGADQPQHF.

DNA of the CDR3: TGCGCCAGCAGCCAGTTTTTAGCGGGAGGGAAGCGACACGAGCAGTACTTC. Translating gives CASSQFLAGGKRHEQYF. The V call is TRBV4-1, the J call TRBJ2-7; 11 bases map to TRBD2. This CDR3 region has 17 residues. Trimming at V came to 3 bases and at J to 5 bases, leaving 12 bases not matched to a gene. Per germline, CDR1 MGHRA and CDR2 YSYEKL.

In its sample, this clone was seen once. The rearrangement joins TRBV19 to TRBJ1-1, with 7 bases fitting TRBD1. The ends lost 7 bases at V and 0 bases at J; junction bases unmatched: 8. Germline assignment: CDR1 LNHDA and CDR2 SQIVND (reference sequence). This CDR3 has 15 residues. DNA for the CDR3: TGTGCCAGTAAGGAGACAGGGTTTATGAACACTGAAGCTTTCTTT. Protein: CASKETGFMNTEAFF.

The rearrangement links TRBV7-8 to TRBJ2-7, with a possible D match to TRBD1 (5 bases). The germline V gene encodes CDR1 SGHVS and CDR2 FQNEAQ. The V end was cut by 3 bases, the J end by 9 bases, with 18 bases between. The CDR3 has 14 amino acids. As DNA, the CDR3 is TGTGCCAGCAGCTTCCCCGGCAGGGCCCACGGGCAGTACTTC. Its protein is CASSFPGRAHGQYF.

The J gene is TRBJ2-3, the V gene TRBV14, with a possible D match to TRBD1 (7 bases). The CDR3 has 15 residues. Trimming cost V 2 bases and J 3 bases, with 12 bases left between them. Germline CDR1 is SGHDN and CDR2 is FVKESK. CDR3 nucleotide sequence: TGTGCCAGCAGCCAACAGACAGGGAGGACAGATACGCAGTATTTT. Translation gives CASSQQTGRTDTQYF.

J is TRBJ1-6 and V is TRBV15, with TRBD1 as a possible D gene (5 bases). Trimming shortened V by 2 bases and J by 14 bases, and 16 bases separated the two germline ends. The CDR3 has 14 residues. CDR1 is LNHNV, CDR2 YYDKDF, per germline (reference sequence). For the CDR3, the DNA is TGTGCCACCAGCAGAAATCAAGACAGCAATTCCCTCCACTTT. This encodes CATSRNQDSNSLHF.

In its sample, this clone was seen once. This chain uses TRBV4-2 with TRBJ1-6; D remains ambiguous. Between the trimmed V and J ends, which lost 3 bases and 8 bases, there was a span of 11 bases. Germline V CDR1 and CDR2: LGHNA, YNFKEQ. The CDR3 sequence is 14 residues long. CDR3 bases: TGTGCCAGCAGCCACCCCGCTTCAGATTCACCCCTCCACTTT. Translated, it gives CASSHPASDSPLHF.

The J gene is TRBJ2-7, the V gene TRBV7-8; the D is unclear. The CDR3 covers 14 residues. The germline V and J ends were trimmed by 1 base and 5 bases, with 12 bases remaining between them. Germline V gene lookup returns CDR1 SGHVS and CDR2 FQNEAQ. CDR3 coding DNA: TGTGCCAGCAGCTTAGAAGGCCGGAGCCACGAGCAGTACTTC. This sequence encodes CASSLEGRSHEQYF.

This clone was counted once. The chain carries TRBV11-2 and TRBJ2-7, with 8 bases lining up with TRBD1. There are 14 residues in the CDR3. Germline V gives CDR1 SGHAT, CDR2 FQNNGV. V dropped 5 bases and J dropped 2; count of bases not matched to a gene: 5. The CDR3 spells CASSGGTGPYEQYF. CDR3 nucleotide sequence: TGTGCCAGCAGCGGGGGGACAGGACCCTACGAGCAGTACTTC.

The sample holds one count of this clone. This chain links TRBV29-1 with TRBJ2-1, with TRBD2 matching 8 bases. The CDR3 is 14 residues long. The ends lost 2 bases at V and 7 bases at J; junction bases unmatched: 7. CDR1 and CDR2 (germline): SQVTM, ANQGSEA. CDR3 amino acids: CSVESGGGRNEQFF. In nucleotides, the CDR3 is TGCAGCGTTGAAAGCGGGGGAGGACGTAATGAGCAGTTCTTC.

The chain joins TRBV13 to TRBJ1-2; D unclear. This CDR3 has 14 residues. Germline CDR1 PRHDT, CDR2 FYEKMQ (reference sequence). Trimming removed 0 bases from V and 5 bases from J, with 10 bases in between. CDR3 nucleotide sequence: TGTGCCAGCAGCTTAGGACTAGTACTATATGGCTACACCTTC. It yields the protein CASSLGLVLYGYTF. The full variable domain, rest sourced from reference TRBV13 and TRBJ1-2, is AAGVIQSPRHLIKEKRETATLKCYPIPRHDTVYWYQQGPGQDPQFLISFYEKMQSDKGSIPDRFSAQQFSDYHSELNMSSLELGDSALYFCASSLGLVLYGYTFGSGTRLTVV.

The DNA of the CDR3 is TGTGCCTGGAAGGCGGCAAACTCTGGAAACACCATATATTTT. Encoded protein: CAWKAANSGNTIYF. V gene TRBV30 combines with J gene TRBJ1-3; D gene uncertain. V gave up 4 bases and J gave up 0 bases, with 10 bases separating them. CDR3 size: 14 residues. In germline, CDR1 is GTSNPN, CDR2 SVGIG (reference sequence).

This chain connects TRBV7-9 to TRBJ2-1; tentative D call: TRBD1 (5 bases). Per germline, CDR1 SEHNR and CDR2 FQNEAQ (reference sequence). V was shortened by 2 bases and J by 12 bases, with 11 bases between the two germline ends. The CDR3 covers 12 residues. The CDR3 here is CASSLISQGQFF. In nucleotides, the CDR3 is TGTGCCAGCAGCTTAATCTCTCAGGGGCAGTTCTTC.

This clone was counted a single time. This rearrangement joins TRBV6-5 to TRBJ2-7; TRBD2 agrees at 9 bases. V was clipped by 4 bases and J by 6 bases; unmatched bases: 7. From germline, CDR1 is MNHEY and CDR2 SVGAGI. The CDR3 loop spans 14 amino acids. The CDR3 nucleotides read TGTGCCAGCAGTTCTCGGCGGGGGGGCCGCGAGCAGTACTTC. Translation gives CASSSRRGGREQYF.

The chain recombines TRBV28 with TRBJ1-2; 8 bases line up with TRBD1. CDR1 and CDR2 (germline): MDHEN, SYDVKM. J was trimmed by 8 bases and V by 7 bases; bases with no gene match: 12. This CDR3 contains 14 residues. The CDR3 DNA is TGTGCCAGCACCTTTAGCAGGACAGGGTTCGGCTACACCTTC. This sequence encodes CASTFSRTGFGYTF.

The chain links TRBV19 to TRBJ2-7; TRBD2 is a possible D gene (5 bases). This CDR3 contains 13 residues. V dropped 6 bases and J dropped 0 bases, with 9 bases sitting between them. CDR1 is LNHDA and CDR2 is SQIVND in the germline V gene (reference sequence). The CDR3 protein is CASSPGSSYEQYF. The DNA for the CDR3 is TGTGCCAGTAGCCCGGGGAGCTCCTACGAGCAGTACTTC.

The chain recombines TRBV5-8 with TRBJ2-6, with 7 nucleotides matching TRBD2. V lost 7 bases and J lost 0; bases outside the gene matches: 16. The CDR3 has 19 residues. Germline values: CDR1 SGHTS, CDR2 YDEGEE. The CDR3 region is CASATPRAGEVSGANVLTF. CDR3 coding DNA: TGTGCCAGCGCTACCCCTCGCGCGGGGGAGGTCTCTGGGGCCAACGTCCTGACTTTC.